Below, 30 T cell receptor delta chains from the same sample are listed, as sequenced in a study of DNA immune sequencing with unique molecular identifiers. Primers for all 8 TRDV and 4 TRDJ genes amplified genomic DNA in 32-plex. Adapter PCR followed approximately 3 barcoding PCR cycles that attached a 12-nucleotide UMI. TCRdb made new clone calls on the multiplex PCR reads using CATT. Here the sample spans around 1,900 delta-chain clones, 15% to 20% being singletons. The specimen sequenced was gamma-delta T cells from PBMCs. The receptors shown here come from a human donor in good health.

About this clone itself: This likely came from a read error, as a far larger clone is one base away. This chain joins TRDV2 and TRDJ1, with 13 bases identical to TRDD3. There are 21 residues in the CDR3. Germline lookup yields CDR1 GEAIGNYY and CDR2 EKD. CDR3 in amino acids: CASDTISSASIPATGGYGLIF. In DNA form, the CDR3 reads TGTGCCAGTGACACCATCTCGTCCGCATCTATCCCCGCTACTGGGGGATACGGACTCATCTTT.

On this clone: This likely came from a read error, as a far larger clone is one base away. Other DNA sequences in the same sample also yield this CDR3. This chain links TRDV1 with TRDJ1, with a possible D match to TRDD3 (7 bases). The germline V and J ends were trimmed by 0 bases and 0 bases, with 35 bases remaining between them. CDR3 size: 24 residues. Looked up from germline, CDR1 is TSWWSYY and CDR2 is QGS. This CDR3 is CALGELLYLPVVLGSIDDTDKLIF. CDR3 DNA sequence: TGTGCTCTTGGGGAACTTCTTTACCTTCCCGTCGTACTGGGGTCTATAGATGACACCGATAAACTCATCTTT.

Judged by abundance, this clone is medium-sized. This chain uses TRDV2 with TRDJ2; 10 nucleotides match TRDD3. Trimming took 0 bases from V and 0 from J; bases not matched to a gene: 6. Germline V gives CDR1 GEAIGNYY, CDR2 EKD. CDR3 length: 18 amino acids. CDR3 amino acids: CACDTVWGDTALTAQLFF. CDR3 coding DNA: TGTGCCTGTGACACCGTATGGGGGGATACGGCTTTGACAGCACAACTCTTCTTT.

This clone showed up just a few times. It differs at one base from a far larger clone, so likely a read error. The chain links TRDV2 to TRDJ1, with D perhaps TRDD3 (6 bases). CDR1 GEAIGNYY and CDR2 EKD come from the germline V gene. The CDR3 covers 14 residues. CDR3 sequence (DNA): TGTGCCTATGACGGAATATTGGGGGGCGATAAACTCATCTTT. It is translated as CAYDGILGGDKLIF.

This clone was observed a few times. The chain uses TRDV2 and TRDJ1; maybe TRDD3 (6 bases). Looked up from germline, CDR1 is GEAIGNYY and CDR2 is EKD. The ends were cut back, 0 bases at V and 3 bases at J, with 31 bases in the middle. This CDR3 region has 21 residues. This chain's CDR3 is CACDTGSLKLGNSETPDKLIF. CDR3 sequence (DNA): TGTGCCTGTGACACCGGTTCTCTTAAGCTGGGGAACTCGGAAACCCCCGATAAACTCATCTTT.

As to this clone: This sequence is one base from a far larger clone and is likely a read error. The J gene is TRDJ1, the V gene TRDV3, with 9 bases identical to TRDD3. Germline assignment: CDR1 TVYSNPD and CDR2 GDNSRS (reference sequence). The CDR3 consists of 20 residues. The junction had 27 bases not matched to a gene; V was cut back by 4 bases and J by 3 bases. The DNA of the CDR3 is TGTGCCTCCAATCCTCCTAACGGCGCTGGGGGATCGCCATTCGCCGATAAACTCATCTTT. Translation gives CASNPPNGAGGSPFADKLIF. Supplemented by reference TRDV3 and TRDJ1, the full variable domain reads CDKVTQSSPDQTVASGSEVVLLCTYDTVYSNPDLFWYRIRPDYSFQFVFYGDNSRSEGADFTQGRFSVKHILTQKAFHLVISPVRTEDSATYYCASNPPNGAGGSPFADKLIFGKGTRVTVEP.

This clone was observed a few times. The rearrangement links TRDV2 to TRDJ1, with D tentatively TRDD3 (5 bases). Germline V lookup: CDR1 GEAIGNYY, CDR2 EKD. V shed 0 bases and J shed 4 bases, with 20 bases lying between them. There are 17 residues in the CDR3. The CDR3 bases are TGTGCCTGTGACACCGTAACTCAACCGAAACTGGACGATAAACTCATCTTT. Amino acids: CACDTVTQPKLDDKLIF.

The sample holds a few counts of this clone. A read error is likely here: a far larger clone is one base away. V is TRDV2 and J is TRDJ1; TRDD3 matches 7 bases. CDR1 GEAIGNYY and CDR2 EKD come from the germline V gene. The CDR3 consists of 16 residues. CDR3 sequence (DNA): TGTGCCAGTGACTCCCTGGGGGCCGTGTACACCGATAAACTCATCTTT. Its translation: CASDSLGAVYTDKLIF.

The J gene is TRDJ1, the V gene TRDV1; 10 bases match TRDD3. Germline CDR1 is TSWWSYY and CDR2 is QGS. The CDR3 runs 25 residues. V was clipped by 1 base and J by 3 bases; unmatched bases: 32. The CDR3: CALGERTPNPFSYRGTGGLADKLIF. DNA for the CDR3: TGTGCTCTTGGGGAACGGACGCCAAACCCCTTTTCCTACCGAGGTACTGGGGGATTGGCCGATAAACTCATCTTT.

This chain uses TRDV2 with TRDJ1; 11 bases map to TRDD3. The CDR3 contains 18 residues. CDR1 and CDR2 from the germline V gene are GEAIGNYY and EKD. Trimming removed 2 bases from V and 3 bases from J; junction bases left unmatched: 13. Written as DNA, the CDR3 is TGTGCCTGTGACAACCTACCGACTGGGGGATATGGGTCCGATAAACTCATCTTT. Amino acid sequence: CACDNLPTGGYGSDKLIF.

Remarks on this clone: A far larger clone is a single base away, which makes a read error likely. The gene calls are TRDV2 and TRDJ2; D call uncertain. The end of the DNA fits TRDJ1 better, so the J call may be wrong. The CDR3 consists of 17 residues. CDR1 and CDR2 (germline): GEAIGNYY, EKD. CDR3 in amino acids: CACDSADWWENTDKLIF. DNA of the CDR3: TGTGCCTGTGACTCCGCCGATTGGTGGGAAAACACCGATAAACTCATCTTT.

This clone came up a few times. It is likely a read error: a sequence one base away is far more abundant. Other nucleotide sequences in the sample specify the same CDR3. CDR3 residues: CALGAFYYDWGLYTDKLIF. In DNA, the CDR3 is TGTGCTCTTGGGGCCTTCTACTACGACTGGGGGTTATACACCGATAAACTAATCTTT. The chain carries TRDV1 and TRDJ1; TRDD3 aligns across 8 bases. CDR1 TSWWSYY and CDR2 QGS come from the germline V gene. The CDR3 has 19 residues.

This clone counts as medium-sized. The chain has TRDV1 and TRDJ1; a possible D gene is TRDD2 (6 bases). The CDR3 has 18 amino acids. The V gene's germline CDR1 is TSWWSYY and CDR2 QGS. V was cut by 4 bases and J by 0 bases, with 21 bases left in between. CDR3 amino acids: CALGVPLLPPGYTDKLIF. Here the CDR3 DNA reads TGTGCTCTTGGGGTTCCTTTGCTTCCTCCGGGGTACACCGATAAACTCATCTTT.

The count of this clone is one. This DNA's translation and the protein TCRdb lists, from a much larger clone, do not match at residue 20, likely due to a read error; the protein shown is translated from the DNA. The gene calls are TRDV1 and TRDJ1, with 13 bases fitting TRDD3. Germline CDR1 reads TSWWSYY; CDR2 reads QGS. This CDR3 is 24 amino acids long. The chain's CDR3 is CALGQWGSFLRINWGIRFTNKLIF. The CDR3 DNA reads TGTGCTCTTGGCCAATGGGGGAGTTTCCTACGGATAAACTGGGGGATACGCTTCACCAATAAACTCATCTTT.

This chain joins TRDV1 and TRDJ1; 7 bases align to TRDD3. Trimming removed 8 bases from V and 4 bases from J; junction bases left unmatched: 16. Germline-derived CDR1 and CDR2 are TSWWSYY and QGS. CDR3 size: 16 residues. CDR3 loop: CALNVKGWGGNDKLIF. CDR3 bases: TGTGCTCTTAACGTCAAGGGCTGGGGGGGGAACGATAAACTCATCTTT.

By its share, this clone is medium-sized (0.01 to 0.1%). The chain is built from TRDV2 and TRDJ1, with unresolved D. The CDR3 totals 15 residues. Germline assignment: CDR1 GEAIGNYY and CDR2 EKD. V was pared by 2 bases and J by 0 bases, with 12 bases between. Written as DNA, the CDR3 is TGTGCCTGTGACAGACTTTCCGCGCACACCGATAAACTCATCTTT. This gives the protein CACDRLSAHTDKLIF.

Remarks on this clone: The protein that TCRdb holds for this DNA derives from a much larger clone and differs from the translated DNA at residue 17, which likely indicates a read error; the protein shown here is translated from the DNA. This chain joins TRDV1 and TRDJ1; TRDD3 agrees at 8 bases. In germline, CDR1 is TSWWSYY, CDR2 QGS. The CDR3 spans 19 residues. CDR3 in DNA: TGTGCTCTTGGGGCCTTCTACTACGACTGGGGGTTATACACCGATAAACACATCTTT. This encodes CALGAFYYDWGLYTDKHIF.

Of note for this clone: The protein recorded in TCRdb matches a much larger clone and deviates from this DNA's translation at residue 10, suggesting a read error; the protein here is obtained by translating the DNA. This sequence joins TRDV2 and TRDJ3; 8 nucleotides align to TRDD3. The V gene end was trimmed by 2 bases and the J gene end by 0 bases; junction bases not matched to a gene: 8. CDR1 and CDR2 (germline): GEAIGNYY, EKD. CDR3 size: 19 residues. In DNA, the CDR3 is TGTGCCTGTGACAGTACTGGGGGGCCCCACTCCTGGGACACCCGACAGATGTTTTTC. It is translated as CACDSTGGPHSWDTRQMFF.

This clone was found a few times. V usage is TRDV3 and J usage is TRDJ1, with a weak D call TRDD3 (6 bases). V gave up 3 bases and J gave up 1 base, with 30 bases separating them. From germline, CDR1 is TVYSNPD and CDR2 GDNSRS (reference sequence). There are 19 residues in the CDR3. The CDR3 is CAFVWWVQERGLRTDKLIF. The CDR3, as DNA: TGTGCCTTCGTATGGTGGGTCCAGGAGCGGGGATTACGCACCGATAAACTCATCTTT. The entire variable domain, with the rest obtained from reference TRDV3 and TRDJ1, is as follows: CDKVTQSSPDQTVASGSEVVLLCTYDTVYSNPDLFWYRIRPDYSFQFVFYGDNSRSEGADFTQGRFSVKHILTQKAFHLVISPVRTEDSATYYCAFVWWVQERGLRTDKLIFGKGTRVTVEP.

This clone was counted only a few times. A read error is likely here: a far larger clone is one base away. The chain employs TRDV2 and TRDJ3; 9 bases match TRDD3. CDR1 and CDR2 from the germline V gene are GEAIGNYY and EKD. The CDR3 length is 18 residues. DNA for the CDR3: TGTGCCTGTGACACGGCGGGGATACGCGATTGGGACACCCAACAGATGTTTTTC. Protein: CACDTAGIRDWDTQQMFF.

This clone is medium-sized in the sample. The chain links TRDV1 to TRDJ1; TRDD3 agrees at 10 bases. This CDR3 contains 20 residues. The junction had 15 bases not matched to a gene; V was cut back by 1 base and J by 1 base. CDR1 and CDR2 from the germline V gene are TSWWSYY and QGS. The CDR3 nucleotides read TGTGCTCTTGGGGAACAAAGACCCTTCTACTGGGGGATGTCCACCGATAAACTCATCTTT. This codes for CALGEQRPFYWGMSTDKLIF.

Concerning this clone: This is likely an artifact of a read error, given a far larger clone one base away. CDR3 sequence: CSLGYIASACFRIKYTDKLIF. Written as DNA, the CDR3 is TGTTCTCTTGGGTACATCGCTTCAGCCTGTTTCAGGATAAAGTACACCGATAAACTCATCTTT. The chain employs TRDV1 and TRDJ1; possible D gene TRDD3, 5 bases. From germline, CDR1 is TSWWSYY and CDR2 QGS. The CDR3 loop spans 21 amino acids.

This clone has only a few counts. The V gene is TRDV2, the J gene TRDJ1; 11 bases map to TRDD3. The CDR3 length is 17 residues. Germline CDR1 reads GEAIGNYY; CDR2 reads EKD. Trimming cost V 3 bases and J 0 bases; bases outside gene matches: 8. CDR3 protein: CACDFLGDTRYTDKLIF. CDR3 in DNA: TGTGCCTGTGACTTCCTGGGGGATACCCGGTACACCGATAAACTCATCTTT.

This sequence joins TRDV3 and TRDJ1, with D tentatively TRDD3 (6 bases). The CDR3 covers 15 residues. The germline V and J ends were trimmed by 4 bases and 0 bases, with 18 bases remaining between them. Germline V lookup: CDR1 TVYSNPD, CDR2 GDNSRS (reference sequence). CDR3 bases: TGTGCCTGTACTCCCGGGGGACTGGACACCGATAAACTCATCTTT. Translating it yields CACTPGGLDTDKLIF.

By proportion, this clone is medium-sized. The rearrangement joins TRDV2 to TRDJ1, with 12 bases identical to TRDD3. Losses at the gene ends were 1 base for V and 1 base for J; bases not matched to a gene: 6. This CDR3 spans 17 amino acids. CDR1 is GEAIGNYY, CDR2 EKD, per germline. This CDR3 is CACDTVLGDTRTDKLIF. In nucleotides, the CDR3 is TGTGCCTGTGACACTGTACTGGGGGATACTCGCACCGATAAACTCATCTTT.

On this clone itself: Given a far larger clone just one base away, this is likely a sequencing read error. The gene calls are TRDV1 and TRDJ1; D may be TRDD2 or TRDD3 (6 bases each). The CDR3 totals 21 residues. Per the germline V gene, CDR1 is TSWWSYY and CDR2 is QGS. Trimming pared 3 bases from V and 3 bases from J, leaving 32 bases between. The CDR3 DNA is TGTGCTCTTGGGGATCTAGGGGCTCTTCCTTTAGTACTGGGTTATCCCGATAAACTCATCTTT. It codes for CALGDLGALPLVLGYPDKLIF.

This clone occurred a few times. This likely traces to a read error, being one base from a far larger clone. The J gene is TRDJ3, the V gene TRDV2; 13 bases fit TRDD3. The CDR3 contains 18 residues. CDR1 and CDR2 from the germline V gene are GEAIGNYY and EKD. Written as DNA, the CDR3 is TGTGCCTGTGACACACTGGGGGATACGGTAAGGGACTCCCGACAGATGTTTTTC. Translated, it gives CACDTLGDTVRDSRQMFF.

There are a few counts of this clone. The likely explanation is a read error, given a far larger clone one base away. This chain joins TRDV2 and TRDJ1; 7 bases line up with TRDD3. CDR3 length: 14 residues. Germline-derived CDR1 and CDR2 are GEAIGNYY and EKD. The CDR3 reads CAYDSWGELDKLIF. The CDR3 DNA reads TGTGCCTATGACAGCTGGGGGGAGCTCGATAAACTCATCTTT.

The V call is TRAV29/DV5, the J call TRDJ3, with 8 bases that match TRDD3. This CDR3 is 20 amino acids long. The V gene's germline CDR1 is NSMFDY and CDR2 ISSIKDK. The trim removed 0 bases at V and 0 bases at J, leaving 11 bases unmatched. CDR3: CAASAGWTGGFSWDTRQMFF. CDR3 DNA sequence: TGTGCAGCAAGCGCGGGGTGGACTGGGGGTTTCTCCTGGGACACCCGACAGATGTTTTTC.

The chain joins TRDV1 to TRDJ1; the D is unclear. Germline lookup yields CDR1 TSWWSYY and CDR2 QGS. Trimming cost V 0 bases and J 5 bases, with 31 bases left between them. The CDR3 is made up of 21 amino acids. CDR3 sequence: CALGELTITRNLGFSRDKLIF. The CDR3 bases are TGTGCTCTTGGGGAACTTACCATTACTCGGAATTTAGGGTTCTCAAGGGATAAACTCATCTTT.